This TCR beta chain was retrieved from a study of shared clonotypes between healthy human individuals. Germline CDR1 reads SNHLY; CDR2 reads FYNNEI. V was cut by 1 base and J by 6 bases, with 9 bases left in between. This CDR3 region has 13 residues. Only in-frame clones appear in the TCRdb table, and some are missing; sequencing was by immunoSEQ multiplex PCR. The table shows under 1,100,000 clones, with 78% occurring only once. The genes are TRBV2 and TRBJ1-1; D is unresolved. The sequenced material came from memory CD4+ T cells from PBMCs. As to subset: CD45RA-negative fraction. This TCR was sampled from a man aged 18 to 35 in good health. Some clones in this sample may be carry-over from other donors' samples. The CDR3 loop is CASSEVRRAEAFF. The CDR3 nucleotides are TGTGCCAGCAGTGAAGTAAGAAGGGCTGAAGCTTTCTTT.